This is a list of T cell receptor beta chains from one sample in a study of blood T cell repertoires in COVID-19. Assay: immunoSEQ multiplex PCR; the TCRdb copy retains only in-frame clones and omits some. The data contain around 390,000 clones, 87% of them seen just once; the ten biggest clones take up roughly 9.4%. Sequencing was performed on PBMCs or T cells enriched from blood (not recorded which). These receptor sequences come from a woman between 45 and 65 years old who had recovered from COVID-19. The CDR3 runs from the conserved cysteine through the conserved F or W. The order of the fields is J gene, D gene, V gene, clone size, CDR3 length, CDR3 DNA, CDR3 protein. D genes are given only for firm matches. Clone size appears in some rows only: once, few, many, or a class for an expanded clone.

>TRBJ2-1|TRBD2|TRBV3-1/TRBV3-2|-|15
TGTGCCAGCAGCCAAGAAGCGGGGGCTTACAATGAGCAGTTCTTC
CASSQEAGAYNEQFF
>TRBJ1-3|TRBD1|TRBV19|-|16
TGTGCCAGTAGTCCGGGACAGTACTTCTCTGGAAACACCATATATTTT
CASSPGQYFSGNTIYF
>TRBJ2-3|-|TRBV5-1|-|15
TGCGCCAGCAGCTTGGTGCAGGGATGGGCAGATACGCAGTATTTT
CASSLVQGWADTQYF
>TRBJ1-1|TRBD1|TRBV4-1|-|15
TGCGCCAGCAGCCAAAACAGGGGCCACAACACTGAAGCTTTCTTT
CASSQNRGHNTEAFF
>TRBJ1-5|-|TRBV7-9|-|12
TGTGCCAGCAGCTTCGGCAATCAGCCCCAGCATTTT
CASSFGNQPQHF
>TRBJ1-5|-|TRBV7-2|-|14
TGTGCCAGCAGCTCCACAGGGAACAATCAGCCCCAGCATTTT
CASSSTGNNQPQHF
>TRBJ1-5|-|TRBV7-9|-|17
TGTGCCAGCAGCTTAGGGCGGGCGGGGTATAGCAATCAGCCCCAGCATTTT
CASSLGRAGYSNQPQHF
>TRBJ2-3|-|TRBV10-3|-|15
TGTGCCATCGGGCGGGACAGAGACCTCACAGATACGCAGTATTTT
CAIGRDRDLTDTQYF
>TRBJ1-1|TRBD1|TRBV6-1|-|19
TGTGCCAGCAGTGATGTTGGGACAGGGGGGAGTTATGTGAACACTGAAGCTTTCTTT
CASSDVGTGGSYVNTEAFF
>TRBJ1-1|TRBD1|TRBV7-9|-|15
TGTGCCAGCAGCACCCAAACAGGGGCGGACACTGAAGCTTTCTTT
CASSTQTGADTEAFF
>TRBJ2-6|-|TRBV4-3|-|19
TGCGCCAGCAGCCAAGATGGGGCAGCAGAGTTCTCTGGGGCCAACGTCCTGACTTTC
CASSQDGAAEFSGANVLTF
>TRBJ1-4|TRBD1|TRBV5-1|-|15
TGCGCCAGCAGCCCAACAGGGGGTACTAATGAAAAACTGTTTTTT
CASSPTGGTNEKLFF
>TRBJ2-2|TRBD2|TRBV7-8|-|16
TGTGCCAGCACCCTAGTGCGGGGGGGAAACACCGGGGAGCTGTTTTTT
CASTLVRGGNTGELFF
>TRBJ1-2|-|TRBV18|-|14
TGTGCCAGCTCACGGGACGGACTAAACTATGGCTACACCTTC
CASSRDGLNYGYTF
>TRBJ2-2|TRBD1|TRBV5-1|-|15
TGCGCCACCCGCCCGGGACAGCTAGTCACCGGGGAGCTGTTTTTT
CATRPGQLVTGELFF
>TRBJ2-3|TRBD1|TRBV5-1|-|15
TGCGCCAGCAGCGCATTGGACAGGGCTCCAGATACGCAGTATTTT
CASSALDRAPDTQYF
>TRBJ1-1|-|TRBV7-2|-|13
TGTGCCAGCAGCTTAAATAGCAGGGTTCACGCTTTCTTT
CASSLNSRVHAFF
>TRBJ2-1|TRBD2|TRBV9|-|16
TGTGCCAGCAGCGTAGAGGGAGCGGGGGGGCTAGGTGAGCAGTTCTTC
CASSVEGAGGLGEQFF
>TRBJ2-3|TRBD2|TRBV5-1|once|15
TGCGCCAGCACTAGCGGGGGGGCCTTGATAGATACGCAGTATTTT
CASTSGGALIDTQYF
>TRBJ2-3|-|TRBV19|-|11
TGTGCCAGTAGTGTAACAGATACGCAGTATTTT
CASSVTDTQYF
>TRBJ1-1|-|TRBV7-9|-|13
TGTGCCAGCAGCCTTATTCTGGGCCCTGAAGCTTTCTTT
CASSLILGPEAFF
>TRBJ2-3|-|TRBV5-1|-|11
TGCGCCAGCAGCTCTAGAGATACGCAGTATTTT
CASSSRDTQYF
>TRBJ1-1|TRBD1|TRBV15|-|13
TGTGCCACCAGCATGCAGGGGGGCACTGAAGCTTTCTTT
CATSMQGGTEAFF
>TRBJ2-2|TRBD1|TRBV9|once|14
TGTGCCAGCAGCGAGGCGACAGGGTCCGGGGAGCTGTTTTTT
CASSEATGSGELFF
>TRBJ1-6|-|TRBV7-3|once|15
TGTGCCAGCAGCTTGTCCGGGAATAATAATTCACCCCTCCACTTT
CASSLSGNNNSPLHF
>TRBJ2-1|-|TRBV3-1/TRBV3-2|-|15
TGTGCCAGCAGCCAAGCCGCGAGGAATTACAATGAGCAGTTCTTC
CASSQAARNYNEQFF
>TRBJ1-1|-|TRBV7-8|-|17
TGTGCCAGCAGCTTAGAGGGAGGGTGGAGGTGGAACACTGAAGCTTTCTTT
CASSLEGGWRWNTEAFF
>TRBJ2-1|-|TRBV27|-|15
-
CASSSSRLAGNEQFF
>TRBJ1-5|-|TRBV30|-|13
TGTGCCTGGAGAAAGACAGACAATCAGCCCCAGCATTTT
CAWRKTDNQPQHF
>TRBJ1-2|-|TRBV6-4|-|10
TGTGCCAGGACAGTTTATGGCTACACCTTC
CARTVYGYTF
>TRBJ1-2|TRBD1|TRBV27|-|15
TGTGCCAGCAGTGGACAGAACAGGGGGTTCTATGGCTACACCTTC
CASSGQNRGFYGYTF
>TRBJ1-5|-|TRBV28|-|15
TGTGCCAGCAGTCCTGACAGTTTGGGTTTTCAGCCCCAGCATTTT
CASSPDSLGFQPQHF
>TRBJ2-1|TRBD2|TRBV29-1|-|15
TGCAGCGTTGCCCCCCTAGCGGGGGGGCTTAATGAGCAGTTCTTC
CSVAPLAGGLNEQFF
>TRBJ1-5|-|TRBV6-2/TRBV6-3|-|17
TGTGCCAGCAGTTACAATTGGGGCATGGGGAGCAATCAGCCCCAGCATTTT
CASSYNWGMGSNQPQHF
>TRBJ1-2|TRBD1|TRBV18|-|16
TGTGCCAGCTCACCACAGGTGACAGGGGAGACCTATGGCTACACCTTC
CASSPQVTGETYGYTF
>TRBJ1-1|-|TRBV12-3/TRBV12-4|-|13
TGTGCCAGCAGTTTTGGGCTCAACACTGAAGCTTTCTTT
CASSFGLNTEAFF
>TRBJ2-3|TRBD2|TRBV10-3|-|14
TGTGCCATCACTCCGGGACTAACCACAGATACGCAGTATTTT
CAITPGLTTDTQYF
>TRBJ1-3|-|TRBV27|-|18
TGTGCCAGCAGTACTGCCCCCCCCCGCCTCGGGGGAGGAAACACCATATATTTT
CASSTAPPRLGGGNTIYF
>TRBJ2-2|-|TRBV7-9|-|14
TGTGCCAGCAGCTTATCCGGGGGTCCCGGGGAGCTGTTTTTT
CASSLSGGPGELFF
>TRBJ2-3|-|TRBV6-5|once|15
TGTGCCAGCAGGATAGGAGGCGCTTACACAGATACGCAGTATTTT
CASRIGGAYTDTQYF
>TRBJ1-1|-|TRBV2|-|12
TGTGCCAGTGCGAGGAGGAGCACTGAAGCTTTCTTT
CASARRSTEAFF
>TRBJ1-3|-|TRBV7-9|-|16
TGTGCCAGCAGCTCCTGGAGAGTTAAGGCTGGAAACACCATATATTTT
CASSSWRVKAGNTIYF
>TRBJ2-4|-|TRBV20-1|-|14
TGCAGTGCTAGTGCTGGGCCAGCCAAAAACATTCAGTACTTC
CSASAGPAKNIQYF
>TRBJ1-6|-|TRBV6-5|once|15
TGTGCCAGCGCCTTGACCGGCGGGTTTAATTCACCCCTCCACTTT
CASALTGGFNSPLHF
>TRBJ1-4|-|TRBV7-9|-|13
TGTGCCAGCAGCTTAGATCGGGGGGGAAAACTGTTTTTT
CASSLDRGGKLFF
>TRBJ1-3|-|TRBV9|few|14
TGTGCCAGCAGCCAGGGGAGCTCTGGAAACACCATATATTTT
CASSQGSSGNTIYF
>TRBJ2-1|TRBD1|TRBV2|-|15
TGTGCCAGCAGGGCACAGGGGAGCCGCTACAATGAGCAGTTCTTC
CASRAQGSRYNEQFF
>TRBJ2-1|TRBD2|TRBV7-9|-|15
TGTGCCAGCAGCTTAGAGACTAGCGGACACAATGAGCAGTTCTTC
CASSLETSGHNEQFF
>TRBJ1-2|-|TRBV6-4|few|13
TGTGCCAGCAGTCCCGAGCGCGGGGATGGCTACACCTTC
CASSPERGDGYTF
>TRBJ1-3|TRBD1|TRBV7-2|few|17
TGTGCCAGCAGCTTATTCTCCGGGACAGGGTCTGGAAACACCATATATTTT
CASSLFSGTGSGNTIYF
>TRBJ1-5|TRBD1|TRBV28|-|11
TGTGCCAGCAGTTTAGAGGGGACAGCGGATTTT
CASSLEGTADF
>TRBJ1-6|-|TRBV5-5|-|17
TGTGCCAGCAGCTTGGTCCCGTCGAGCTCCTATAATTCACCCCTCCACTTT
CASSLVPSSSYNSPLHF
>TRBJ1-6|-|TRBV5-1|-|17
TGCGCCAGCAGCTTTGGGCGCTTGGCCTCCTATAATTCACCCCTCCACTTT
CASSFGRLASYNSPLHF
>TRBJ2-3|-|TRBV5-1|-|16
TGCGCCAGCAGCTGGGGCAAAACCCTAGGCTCAGATACGCAGTATTTT
CASSWGKTLGSDTQYF
>TRBJ2-2|TRBD1|TRBV5-1|-|15
TGCGCCAGCAGCCTGGGACAGGGGGCCTACGGGGAGCTGTTTTTT
CASSLGQGAYGELFF